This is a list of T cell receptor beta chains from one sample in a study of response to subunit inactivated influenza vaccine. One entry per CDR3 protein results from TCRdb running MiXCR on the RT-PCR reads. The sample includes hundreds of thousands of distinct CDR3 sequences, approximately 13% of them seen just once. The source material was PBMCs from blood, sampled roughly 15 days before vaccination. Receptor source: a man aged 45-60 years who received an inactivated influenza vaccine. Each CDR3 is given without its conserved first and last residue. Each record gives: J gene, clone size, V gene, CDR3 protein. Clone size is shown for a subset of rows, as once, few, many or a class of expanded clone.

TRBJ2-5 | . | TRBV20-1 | SAYGRGETQY
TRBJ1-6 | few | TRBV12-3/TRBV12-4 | ASSSEQNSPLH
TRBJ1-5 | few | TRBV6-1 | ASSERDNQPQH
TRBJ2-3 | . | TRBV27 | ASSTGILAGVPLRTDTQY
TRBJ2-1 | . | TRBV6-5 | ASSYLVAGGPNEQF
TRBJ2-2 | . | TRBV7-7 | ASSGAAGGSGELF
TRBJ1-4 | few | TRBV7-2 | ASTPQGGASLF
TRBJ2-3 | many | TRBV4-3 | ASSQVTGATEQY
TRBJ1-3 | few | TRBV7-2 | ASSFVEGGPGNTIY
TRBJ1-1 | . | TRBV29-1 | SAQRRGTEAF
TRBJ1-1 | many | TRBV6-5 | ASSYRLYRGMNTEAF
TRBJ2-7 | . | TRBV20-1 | SARPTDRGGYEQY
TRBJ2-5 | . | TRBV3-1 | ASSQEGVLQDETQY
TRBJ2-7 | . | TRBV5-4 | ASSKSVAYEQY
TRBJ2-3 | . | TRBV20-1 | SAPGLGGADTQY
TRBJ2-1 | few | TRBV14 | ASSQEGRDSSDEQF
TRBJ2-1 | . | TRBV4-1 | ASSQGETVPNEQF
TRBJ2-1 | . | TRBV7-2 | ASSLAGLANDNEQF
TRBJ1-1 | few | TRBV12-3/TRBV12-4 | ASRLPGAGNTEAF
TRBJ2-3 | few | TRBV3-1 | ASSPPWASEDTQY
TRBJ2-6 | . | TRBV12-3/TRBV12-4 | ASSRTGHSGANVLT
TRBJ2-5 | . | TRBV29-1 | SALIETQY